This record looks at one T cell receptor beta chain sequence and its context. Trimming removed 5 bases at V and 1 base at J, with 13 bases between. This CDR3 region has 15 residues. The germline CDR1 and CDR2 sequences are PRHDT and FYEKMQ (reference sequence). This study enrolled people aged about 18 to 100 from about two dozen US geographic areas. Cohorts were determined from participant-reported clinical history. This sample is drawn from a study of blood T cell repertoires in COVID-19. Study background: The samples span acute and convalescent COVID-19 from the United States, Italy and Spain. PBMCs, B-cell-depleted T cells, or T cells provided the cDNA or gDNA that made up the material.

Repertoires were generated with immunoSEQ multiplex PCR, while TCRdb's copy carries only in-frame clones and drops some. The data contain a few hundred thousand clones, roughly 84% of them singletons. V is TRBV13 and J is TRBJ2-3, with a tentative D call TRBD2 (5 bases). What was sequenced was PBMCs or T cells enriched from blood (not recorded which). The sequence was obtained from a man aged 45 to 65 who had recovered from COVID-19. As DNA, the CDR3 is TGTGCCAGCAGCGGGGTACTAGGAGGCACAGATACGCAGTATTTT. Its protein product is CASSGVLGGTDTQYF. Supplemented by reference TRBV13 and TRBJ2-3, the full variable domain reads AAGVIQSPRHLIKEKRETATLKCYPIPRHDTVYWYQQGPGQDPQFLISFYEKMQSDKGSIPDRFSAQQFSDYHSELNMSSLELGDSALYFCASSGVLGGTDTQYFGPGTRLTVL.